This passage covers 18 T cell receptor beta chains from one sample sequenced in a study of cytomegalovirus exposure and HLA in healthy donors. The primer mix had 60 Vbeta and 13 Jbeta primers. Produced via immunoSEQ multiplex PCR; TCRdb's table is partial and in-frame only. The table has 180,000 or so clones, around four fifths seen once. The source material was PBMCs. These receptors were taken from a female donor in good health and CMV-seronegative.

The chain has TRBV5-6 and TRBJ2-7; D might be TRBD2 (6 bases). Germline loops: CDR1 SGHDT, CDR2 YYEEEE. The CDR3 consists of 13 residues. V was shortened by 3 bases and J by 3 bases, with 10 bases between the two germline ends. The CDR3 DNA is TGTGCCAGCAGCTGGGACTTGAACTACGAGCAGTACTTC. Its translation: CASSWDLNYEQYF.

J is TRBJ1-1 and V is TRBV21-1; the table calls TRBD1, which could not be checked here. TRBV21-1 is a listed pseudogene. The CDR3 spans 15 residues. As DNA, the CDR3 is TGTGCCAGCAGCAATGGACAGCGGATGAACACTGAAGCTTTCTTT. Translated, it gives CASSNGQRMNTEAFF.

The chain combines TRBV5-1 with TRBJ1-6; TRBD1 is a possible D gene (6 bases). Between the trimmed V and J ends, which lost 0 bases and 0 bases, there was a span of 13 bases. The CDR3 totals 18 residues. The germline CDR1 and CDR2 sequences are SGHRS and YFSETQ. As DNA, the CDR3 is TGCGCCAGCAGCTTGGGGCAGGGGTCGAGCTCCTATAATTCACCCCTCCACTTT. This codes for CASSLGQGSSSYNSPLHF.

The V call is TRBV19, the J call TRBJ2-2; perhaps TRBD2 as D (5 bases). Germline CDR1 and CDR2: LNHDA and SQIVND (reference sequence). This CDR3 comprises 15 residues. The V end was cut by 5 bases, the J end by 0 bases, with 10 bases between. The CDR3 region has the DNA TGTGCCAGTAGTCGTCTAGCATCGAACACCGGGGAGCTGTTTTTT. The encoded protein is CASSRLASNTGELFF.

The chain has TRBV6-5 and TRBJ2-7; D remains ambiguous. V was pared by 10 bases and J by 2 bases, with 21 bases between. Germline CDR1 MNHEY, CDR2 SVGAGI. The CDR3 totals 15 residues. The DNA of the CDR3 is TGTGCCACCCGACGGGTAACTACCGAGCCCTACGAGCAGTACTTC. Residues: CATRRVTTEPYEQYF.

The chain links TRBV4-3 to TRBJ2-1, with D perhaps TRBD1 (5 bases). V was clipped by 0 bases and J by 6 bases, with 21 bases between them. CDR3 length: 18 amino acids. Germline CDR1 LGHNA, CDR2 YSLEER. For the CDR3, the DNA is TGCGCCAGCAGCCAAGATCCCCCCTCAGCTACTGGGGCCAATGAGCAGTTCTTC. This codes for CASSQDPPSATGANEQFF.

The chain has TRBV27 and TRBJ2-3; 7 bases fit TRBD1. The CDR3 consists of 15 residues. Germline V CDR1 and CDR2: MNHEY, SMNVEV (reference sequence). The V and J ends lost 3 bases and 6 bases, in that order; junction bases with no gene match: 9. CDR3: CASSFYSDRVDTQYF. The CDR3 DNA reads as TGTGCCAGCAGTTTTTACTCAGACAGGGTGGATACGCAGTATTTT.

In nucleotides, the CDR3 is TGTGCCAGTAGTATACAGAATTTTGAAGCTTTCTTT. Protein sequence: CASSIQNFEAFF. V gene TRBV19 combines with J gene TRBJ1-1, with D unresolved. The CDR3 runs to 12 residues. Germline values: CDR1 LNHDA, CDR2 SQIVND (reference sequence). The V gene lost 2 bases and the J gene lost 7 bases, with 8 bases spanning the gap.

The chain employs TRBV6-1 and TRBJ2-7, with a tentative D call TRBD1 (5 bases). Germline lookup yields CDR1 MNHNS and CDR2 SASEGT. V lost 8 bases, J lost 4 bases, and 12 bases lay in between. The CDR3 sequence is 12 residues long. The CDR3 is CASERGTYEQYF. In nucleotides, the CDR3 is TGTGCCAGCGAAAGGGGCACTTACGAGCAGTACTTC.

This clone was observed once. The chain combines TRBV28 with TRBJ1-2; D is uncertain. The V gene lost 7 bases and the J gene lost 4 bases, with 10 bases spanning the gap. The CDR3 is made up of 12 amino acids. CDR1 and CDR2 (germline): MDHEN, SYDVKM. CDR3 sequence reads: CASKKEVYGYTF. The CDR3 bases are TGTGCCAGCAAGAAGGAGGTCTATGGCTACACCTTC.

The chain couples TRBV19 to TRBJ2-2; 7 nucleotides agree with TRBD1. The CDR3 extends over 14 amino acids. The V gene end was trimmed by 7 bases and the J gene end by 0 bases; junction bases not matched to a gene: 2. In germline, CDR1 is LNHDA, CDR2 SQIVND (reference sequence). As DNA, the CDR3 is TGTGCCAGTAAACAGGGGTCGAACACCGGGGAGCTGTTTTTT. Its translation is CASKQGSNTGELFF.

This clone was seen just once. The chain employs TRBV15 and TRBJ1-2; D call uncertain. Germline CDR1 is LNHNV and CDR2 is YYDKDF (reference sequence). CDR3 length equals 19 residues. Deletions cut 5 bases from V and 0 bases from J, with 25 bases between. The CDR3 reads CATSARSRLNSGANYGYTF. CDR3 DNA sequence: TGTGCCACCAGCGCTCGCTCGAGACTTAACAGCGGCGCTAACTATGGCTACACCTTC.

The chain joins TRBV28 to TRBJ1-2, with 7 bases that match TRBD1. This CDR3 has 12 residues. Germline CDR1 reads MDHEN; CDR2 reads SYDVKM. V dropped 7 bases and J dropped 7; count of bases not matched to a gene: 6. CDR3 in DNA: TGTGCCAGCACTGACAGGGAAAGTGGCTACACCTTC. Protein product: CASTDRESGYTF.

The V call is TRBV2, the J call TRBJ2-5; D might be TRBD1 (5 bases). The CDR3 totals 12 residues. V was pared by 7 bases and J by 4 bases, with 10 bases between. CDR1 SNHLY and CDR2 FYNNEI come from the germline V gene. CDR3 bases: TGTGCCAGCATTTATAGGGGAGAGACCCAGTACTTC. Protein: CASIYRGETQYF.

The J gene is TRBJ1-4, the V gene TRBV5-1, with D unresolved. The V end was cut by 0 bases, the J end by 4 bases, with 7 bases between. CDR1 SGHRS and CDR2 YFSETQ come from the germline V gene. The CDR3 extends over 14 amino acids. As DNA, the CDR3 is TGCGCCAGCAGCTTGGCCTACGGTAATGAAAAACTGTTTTTT. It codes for CASSLAYGNEKLFF.

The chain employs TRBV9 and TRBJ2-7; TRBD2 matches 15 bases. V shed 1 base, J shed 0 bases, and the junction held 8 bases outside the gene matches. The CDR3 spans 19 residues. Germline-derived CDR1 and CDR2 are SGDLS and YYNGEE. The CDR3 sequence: CASSVNAGTSGGYSYEQYF. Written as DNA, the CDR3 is TGTGCCAGCAGCGTAAATGCAGGGACTAGCGGGGGGTACTCCTACGAGCAGTACTTC.

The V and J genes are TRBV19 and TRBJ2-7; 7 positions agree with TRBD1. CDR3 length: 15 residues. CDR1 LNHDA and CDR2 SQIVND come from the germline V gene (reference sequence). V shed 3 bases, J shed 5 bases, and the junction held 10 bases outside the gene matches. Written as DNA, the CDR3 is TGTGCCAGTAGTATTGGGACAGTACAGCGAGACGAGCAGTACTTC. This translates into CASSIGTVQRDEQYF.

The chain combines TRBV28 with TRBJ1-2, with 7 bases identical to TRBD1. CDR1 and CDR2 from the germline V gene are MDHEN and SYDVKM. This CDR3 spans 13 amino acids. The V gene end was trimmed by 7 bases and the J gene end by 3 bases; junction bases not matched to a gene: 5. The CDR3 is CASIDRADYGYTF. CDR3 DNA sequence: TGTGCCAGCATCGACAGGGCGGACTATGGCTACACCTTC.